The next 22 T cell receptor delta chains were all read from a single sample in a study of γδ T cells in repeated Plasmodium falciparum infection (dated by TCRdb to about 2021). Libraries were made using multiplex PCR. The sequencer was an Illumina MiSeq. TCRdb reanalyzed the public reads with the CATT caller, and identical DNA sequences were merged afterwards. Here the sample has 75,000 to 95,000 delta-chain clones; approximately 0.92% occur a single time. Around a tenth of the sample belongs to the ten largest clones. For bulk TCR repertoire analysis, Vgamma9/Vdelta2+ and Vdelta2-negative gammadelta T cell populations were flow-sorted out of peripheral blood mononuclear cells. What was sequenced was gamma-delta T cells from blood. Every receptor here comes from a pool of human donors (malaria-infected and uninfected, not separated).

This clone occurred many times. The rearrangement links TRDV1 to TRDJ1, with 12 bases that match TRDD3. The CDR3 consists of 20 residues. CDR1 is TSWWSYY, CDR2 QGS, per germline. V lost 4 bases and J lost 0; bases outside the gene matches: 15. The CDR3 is CALGGSTILGDTQYTDKLIF. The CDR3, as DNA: TGTGCTCTTGGGGGGTCCACTATACTGGGGGATACACAGTACACCGATAAACTCATCTTT.

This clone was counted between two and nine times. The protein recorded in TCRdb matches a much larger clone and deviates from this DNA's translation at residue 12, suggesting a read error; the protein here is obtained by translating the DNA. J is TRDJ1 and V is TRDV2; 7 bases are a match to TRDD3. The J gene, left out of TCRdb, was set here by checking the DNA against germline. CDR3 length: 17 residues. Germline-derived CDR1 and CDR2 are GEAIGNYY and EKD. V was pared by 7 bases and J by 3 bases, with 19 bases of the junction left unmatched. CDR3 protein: CACDRMGGSPGSDKLIF. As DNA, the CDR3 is TGTGCCTGCGACCGGATGGGGGGATCTCCGGGCTCCGATAAACTCATCTTT.

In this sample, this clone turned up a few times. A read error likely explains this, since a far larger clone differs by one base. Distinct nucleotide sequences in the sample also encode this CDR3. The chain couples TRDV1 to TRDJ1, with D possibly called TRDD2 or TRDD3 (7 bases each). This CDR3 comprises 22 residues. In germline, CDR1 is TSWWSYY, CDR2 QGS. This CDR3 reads CALGELVGFTNGGPSYTDKLIF. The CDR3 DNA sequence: TGTGCCCTTGGGGAACTCGTAGGGTTTACGAATGGGGGACCTTCCTACACCGATAAACTCATCTTT.

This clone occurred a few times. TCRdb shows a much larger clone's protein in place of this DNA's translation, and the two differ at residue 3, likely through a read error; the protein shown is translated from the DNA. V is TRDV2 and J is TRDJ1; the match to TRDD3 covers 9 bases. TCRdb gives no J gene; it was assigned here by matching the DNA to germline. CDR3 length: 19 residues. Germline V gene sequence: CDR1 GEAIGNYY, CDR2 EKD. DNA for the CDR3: TGTGCCTATGACTCTCTAACTGGGGGACAGACTGAGTACACCGATAAACTCATCTTT. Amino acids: CAYDSLTGGQTEYTDKLIF.

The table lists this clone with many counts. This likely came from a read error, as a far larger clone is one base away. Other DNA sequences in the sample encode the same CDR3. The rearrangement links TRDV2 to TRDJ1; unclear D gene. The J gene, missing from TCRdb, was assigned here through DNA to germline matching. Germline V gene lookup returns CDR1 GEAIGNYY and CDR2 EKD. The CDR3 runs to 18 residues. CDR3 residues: CACDTKYYQPMYTDKLIF. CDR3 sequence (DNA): TGTGCCTGCGACACGAAGTACTACCAGCCGATGTACACCGATAAACTCATCTTT.

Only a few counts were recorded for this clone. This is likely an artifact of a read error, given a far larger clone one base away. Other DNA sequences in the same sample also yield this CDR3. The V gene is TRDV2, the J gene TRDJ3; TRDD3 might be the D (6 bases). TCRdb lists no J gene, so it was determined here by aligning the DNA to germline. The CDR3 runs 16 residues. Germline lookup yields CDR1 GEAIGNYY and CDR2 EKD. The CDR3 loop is CACDTVGYRDTRQMFF. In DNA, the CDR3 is TGTGCCTGCGACACCGTCGGATACCGGGACACCCGACAGATGTTTTTC.

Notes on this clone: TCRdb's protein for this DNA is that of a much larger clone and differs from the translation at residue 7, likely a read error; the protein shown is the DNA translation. The CDR3 DNA is TGTGCCTGTGACACCGAACTTGGCGGGGTCAACAAGAGGACCGATAAACTCATCTTT. Protein: CACDTELGGVNKRTDKLIF. The chain has TRDV2 and TRDJ1, with D unclear. The J gene was missing in TCRdb and was found by matching the end of the DNA to germline. V lost 0 bases and J lost 2, with 24 bases in between. Per the germline V gene, CDR1 is GEAIGNYY and CDR2 is EKD. The CDR3 contains 19 residues.

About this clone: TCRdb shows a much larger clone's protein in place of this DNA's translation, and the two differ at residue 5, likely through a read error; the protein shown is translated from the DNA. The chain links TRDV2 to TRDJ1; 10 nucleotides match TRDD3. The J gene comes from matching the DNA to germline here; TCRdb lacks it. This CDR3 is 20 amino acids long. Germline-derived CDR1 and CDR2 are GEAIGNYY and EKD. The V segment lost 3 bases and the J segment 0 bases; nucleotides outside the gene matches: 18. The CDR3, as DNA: TGTGCCTGTGACGCGCCCGCAGTGTATGGGGGATACAGGTACACCGATAAACTCATCTTT. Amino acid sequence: CACDAPAVYGGYRYTDKLIF.

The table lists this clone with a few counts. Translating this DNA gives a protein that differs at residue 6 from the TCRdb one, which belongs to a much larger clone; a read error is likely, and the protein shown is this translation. The CDR3 DNA reads as TGTGCTCTTGGGGTCACCCTCGGGGGGATACGGTTCACCGATAAACTCATCTTT. Translating it yields CALGVTLGGIRFTDKLIF. The chain joins TRDV1 to TRDJ1; 10 bases are shared with TRDD3. Because TCRdb records no J gene, it was assigned here through a match of the DNA to germline. From germline, CDR1 is TSWWSYY and CDR2 QGS. The CDR3 has 18 amino acids. Germline trimming cut 4 bases from V and 1 base from J; bases unmatched to any gene: 12.

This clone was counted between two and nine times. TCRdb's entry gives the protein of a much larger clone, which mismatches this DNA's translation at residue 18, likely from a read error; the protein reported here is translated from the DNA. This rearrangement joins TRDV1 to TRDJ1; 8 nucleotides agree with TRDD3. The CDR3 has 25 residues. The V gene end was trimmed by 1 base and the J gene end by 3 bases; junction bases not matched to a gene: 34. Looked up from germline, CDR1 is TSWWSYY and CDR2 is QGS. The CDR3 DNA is TGTGCTCTTGGGGAACCCCATACCAGGCCTTCTACCAAGTTTAACTGGGGGGTACACTCCGATAAACTCATCTTT. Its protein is CALGEPHTRPSTKFNWGVHSDKLIF.

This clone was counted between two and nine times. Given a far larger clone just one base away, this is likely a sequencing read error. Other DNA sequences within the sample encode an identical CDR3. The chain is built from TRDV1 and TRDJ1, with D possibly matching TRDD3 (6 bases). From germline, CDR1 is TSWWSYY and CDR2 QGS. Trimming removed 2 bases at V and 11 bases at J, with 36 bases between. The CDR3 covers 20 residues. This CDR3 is CALGESGGGVTSWRGEKLIF. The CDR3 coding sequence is TGTGCTCTTGGGGAATCCGGGGGGGGAGTGACCTCCTGGCGTGGGGAGAAGCTCATCTTT.

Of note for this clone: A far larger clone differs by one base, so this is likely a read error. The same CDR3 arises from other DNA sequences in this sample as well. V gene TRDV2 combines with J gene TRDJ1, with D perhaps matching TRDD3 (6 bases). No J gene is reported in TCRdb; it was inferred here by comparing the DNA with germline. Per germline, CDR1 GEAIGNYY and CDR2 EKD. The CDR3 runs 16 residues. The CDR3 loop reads CACDSLGPTGTDKLIF. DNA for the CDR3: TGCGCCTGTGACTCCCTGGGGCCTACCGGGACCGATAAACTCATCTTT.

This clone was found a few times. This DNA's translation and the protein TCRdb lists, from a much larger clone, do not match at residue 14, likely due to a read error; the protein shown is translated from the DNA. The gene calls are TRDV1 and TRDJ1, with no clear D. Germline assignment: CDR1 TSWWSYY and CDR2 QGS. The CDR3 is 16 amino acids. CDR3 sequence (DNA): TGTGCTCTTGGGAATAAAAACAGGGAAGACACCGATAAACCCATCTTT. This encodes CALGNKNREDTDKPIF.

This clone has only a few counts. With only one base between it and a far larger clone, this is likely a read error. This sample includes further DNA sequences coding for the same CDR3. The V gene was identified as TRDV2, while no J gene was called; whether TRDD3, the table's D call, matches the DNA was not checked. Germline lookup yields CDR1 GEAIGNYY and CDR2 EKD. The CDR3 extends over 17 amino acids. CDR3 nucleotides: TGTGCCTGTGACCCCGGCGAAGAATGGGGGATACGCGATAAGCTCATCTTT. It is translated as CACDPGEEWGIRDKLIF.

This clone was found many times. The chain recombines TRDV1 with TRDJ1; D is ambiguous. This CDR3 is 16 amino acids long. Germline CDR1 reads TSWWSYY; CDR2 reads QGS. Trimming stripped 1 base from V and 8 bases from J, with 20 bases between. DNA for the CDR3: TGTGCTCTTGGGGAACCCCCGTTCCCTCCCACGACGAAACTCATCTTT. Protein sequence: CALGEPPFPPTTKLIF.

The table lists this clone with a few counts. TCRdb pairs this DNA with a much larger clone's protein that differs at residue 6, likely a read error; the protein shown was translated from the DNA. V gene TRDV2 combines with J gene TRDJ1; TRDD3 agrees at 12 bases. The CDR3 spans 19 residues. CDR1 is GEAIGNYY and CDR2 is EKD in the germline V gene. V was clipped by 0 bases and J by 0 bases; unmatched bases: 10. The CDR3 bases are TGTGCCTGTGACACCGCGATCTGGGGGATACGCGGGTACACCGATAAACTCATCTTT. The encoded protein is CACDTAIWGIRGYTDKLIF.

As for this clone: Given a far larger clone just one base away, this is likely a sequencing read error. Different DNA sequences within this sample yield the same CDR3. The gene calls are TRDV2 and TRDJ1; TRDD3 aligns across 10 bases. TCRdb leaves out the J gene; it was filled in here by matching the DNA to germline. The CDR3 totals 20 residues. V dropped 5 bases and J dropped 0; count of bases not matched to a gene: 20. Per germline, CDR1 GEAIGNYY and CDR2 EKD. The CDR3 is CACVAGVLGDKGRYTDKLIF. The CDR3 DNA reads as TGTGCCTGTGTTGCCGGGGTGCTGGGGGATAAAGGGAGATACACCGATAAACTCATCTTT.

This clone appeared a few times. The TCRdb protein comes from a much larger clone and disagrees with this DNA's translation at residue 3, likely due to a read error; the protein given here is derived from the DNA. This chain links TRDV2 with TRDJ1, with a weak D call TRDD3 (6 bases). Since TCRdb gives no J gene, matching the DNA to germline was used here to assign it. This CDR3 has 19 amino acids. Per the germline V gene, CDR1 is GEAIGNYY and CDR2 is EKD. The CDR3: CARDTREDTPNEYTDKLIF. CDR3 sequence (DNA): TGTGCCCGTGACACCAGAGAGGATACTCCTAACGAGTACACCGATAAACTCATCTTT.

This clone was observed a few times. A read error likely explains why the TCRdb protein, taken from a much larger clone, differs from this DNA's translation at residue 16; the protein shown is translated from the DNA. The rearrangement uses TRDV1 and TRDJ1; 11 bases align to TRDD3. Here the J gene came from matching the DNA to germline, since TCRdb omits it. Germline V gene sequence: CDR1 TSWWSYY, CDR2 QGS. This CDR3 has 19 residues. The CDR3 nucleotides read TGTGCTCCCCCGCTGTACTGGGGGATAGGGCGAGGTTCTACCGATGAACTCATCTTT. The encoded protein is CAPPLYWGIGRGSTDELIF.

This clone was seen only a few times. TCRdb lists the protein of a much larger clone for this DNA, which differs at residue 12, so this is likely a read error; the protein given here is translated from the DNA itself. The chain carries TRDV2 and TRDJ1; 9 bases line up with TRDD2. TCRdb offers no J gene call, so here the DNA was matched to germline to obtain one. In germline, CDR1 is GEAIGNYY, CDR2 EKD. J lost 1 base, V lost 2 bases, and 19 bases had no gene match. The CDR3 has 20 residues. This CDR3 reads CACDKAFLPTGARGTDKLIF. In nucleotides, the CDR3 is TGTGCCTGTGACAAGGCCTTCCTACCAACGGGGGCTCGGGGCACCGATAAACTCATCTTT.

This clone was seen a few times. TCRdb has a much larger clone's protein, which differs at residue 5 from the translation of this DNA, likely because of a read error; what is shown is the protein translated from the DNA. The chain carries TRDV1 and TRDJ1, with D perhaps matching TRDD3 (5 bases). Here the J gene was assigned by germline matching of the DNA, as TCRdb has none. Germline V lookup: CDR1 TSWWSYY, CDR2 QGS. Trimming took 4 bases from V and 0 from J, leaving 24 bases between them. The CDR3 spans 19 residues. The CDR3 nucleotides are TGTGCTCTTGGGGGAACGTGGGGTCCCTCAGGGAAGTACACCGATAAACTCATCTTT. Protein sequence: CALGGTWGPSGKYTDKLIF.

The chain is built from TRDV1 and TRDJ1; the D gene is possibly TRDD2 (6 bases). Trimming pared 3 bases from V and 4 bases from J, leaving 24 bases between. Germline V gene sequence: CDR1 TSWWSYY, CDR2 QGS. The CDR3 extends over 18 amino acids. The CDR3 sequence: CALGDSAFHTRGDDKLIF. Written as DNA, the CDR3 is TGTGCTCTTGGGGACTCAGCCTTCCATACTAGGGGAGACGATAAACTCATCTTT.